The present TCR beta chain was sequenced within a study of shared clonotypes between healthy human individuals. Study-level points and caveats: Sorted-subset sequencing, rarefaction showed, was incomplete despite large depth. It was the non-shared clonotypes that had lower generation probabilities than clonotypes shared by all four donors. When naive CD4 clonotypes were compared across a few donors, 4% to 6.5% were shared.

Researchers partitioned CD4+ cells into CD45RA+ naive and CD45RA-negative memory subsets. Generated by immunoSEQ multiplex PCR, the TCRdb table keeps only in-frame clones and is missing some. This table has about 2.3 million clones, just over 90% appearing once. The CDR3 is 14 amino acids. Germline CDR1 is SNHLY and CDR2 is FYNNEI. Trimming shortened V by 5 bases and J by 4 bases, and 11 bases separated the two germline ends. Only a few counts were recorded for this clone. Its antigen is unknown. The TCR originated in a man between 18 and 35 years old in good health. Some clones in this sample may be carry-over from other donors' samples. The rearrangement joins TRBV2 to TRBJ1-4; D might be TRBD1 (6 bases). The sequenced material came from naive CD4+ T cells from PBMCs. The subset denotes: CD45RA+ positively selected. This chain's CDR3 is CASSPGQVNEKLFF. The CDR3 DNA reads as TGTGCCAGCAGTCCGGGACAAGTTAATGAAAAACTGTTTTTT.